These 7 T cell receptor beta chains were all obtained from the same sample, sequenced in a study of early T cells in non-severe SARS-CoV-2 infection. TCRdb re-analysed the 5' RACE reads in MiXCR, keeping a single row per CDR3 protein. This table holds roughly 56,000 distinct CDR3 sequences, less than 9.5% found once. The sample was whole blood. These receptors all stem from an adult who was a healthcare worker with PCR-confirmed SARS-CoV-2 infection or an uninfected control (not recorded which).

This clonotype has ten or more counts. CDR3 residues: CASSPKRGGAAEAFF. Here the CDR3 DNA reads TGCGCCAGCAGCCCCAAGAGAGGGGGCGCGGCTGAAGCTTTCTTT. This sequence joins TRBV4-1 and TRBJ1-1; 7 bases agree with TRBD1. V shed 4 bases, J shed 6 bases, and the junction held 11 bases outside the gene matches. The CDR3 is 15 amino acids. CDR1 is MGHRA, CDR2 YSYEKL, per germline.

The CDR3, as DNA: TGTGCCAGCAGCTTAGTTCCACGGGGCTATGAGCAGTTCTTC. Amino acid sequence: CASSLVPRGYEQFF. This chain links TRBV11-2 with TRBJ2-1; D is tentatively TRBD1 or TRBD2 (5 bases each). The germline CDR1 and CDR2 sequences are SGHAT and FQNNGV. Trimming cost V 1 base and J 8 bases, with 12 bases left between them. The CDR3 totals 14 residues.

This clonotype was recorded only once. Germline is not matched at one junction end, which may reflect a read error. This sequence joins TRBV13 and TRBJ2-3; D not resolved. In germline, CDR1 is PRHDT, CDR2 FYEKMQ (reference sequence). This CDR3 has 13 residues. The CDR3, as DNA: TGTGCCAGCAGCTTAGGCCGATCAGATACGCGGTATTTT. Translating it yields CASSLGRSDTRYF.

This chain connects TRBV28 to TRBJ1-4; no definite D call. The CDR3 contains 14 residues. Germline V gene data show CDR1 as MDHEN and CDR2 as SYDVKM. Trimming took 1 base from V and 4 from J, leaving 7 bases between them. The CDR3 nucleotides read TGTGCCAGCAGTTTATCAGAGGGTAATGAAAAACTGTTTTTT. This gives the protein CASSLSEGNEKLFF.

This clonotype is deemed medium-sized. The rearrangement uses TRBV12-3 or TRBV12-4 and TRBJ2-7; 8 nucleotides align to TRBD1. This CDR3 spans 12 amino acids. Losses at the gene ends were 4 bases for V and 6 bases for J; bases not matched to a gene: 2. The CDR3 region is CASSSTGGEQYF. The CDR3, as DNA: TGTGCCAGCAGTTCAACAGGGGGCGAGCAGTACTTC.

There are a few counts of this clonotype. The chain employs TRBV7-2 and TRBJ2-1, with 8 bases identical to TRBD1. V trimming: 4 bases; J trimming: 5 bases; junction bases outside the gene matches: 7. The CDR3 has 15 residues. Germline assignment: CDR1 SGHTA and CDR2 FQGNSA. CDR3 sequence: CASSYGGTGHNEQFF. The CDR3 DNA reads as TGTGCCAGCAGCTATGGGGGGACAGGTCACAATGAGCAGTTCTTC.

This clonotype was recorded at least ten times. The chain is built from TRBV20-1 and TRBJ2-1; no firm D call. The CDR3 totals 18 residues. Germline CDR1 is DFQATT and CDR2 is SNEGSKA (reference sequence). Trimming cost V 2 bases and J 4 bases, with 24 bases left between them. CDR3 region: CSARSFRAVALSYNEQFF. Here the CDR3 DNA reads TGCAGTGCTAGAAGCTTCCGGGCCGTAGCCCTTTCTTACAATGAGCAGTTCTTC.